A selection of T cell receptor beta chains follows, all from one sample in a study of shared clonotypes between healthy human individuals. Method: immunoSEQ multiplex PCR; TCRdb's copy keeps in-frame clones and lacks some. The sample holds millions of clones, roughly nine tenths seen once. Specimen: naive CD4+ T cells sorted from blood. These receptors all stem from a man between 18 and 35 years old in good health. Both conserved end residues are part of each CDR3. Each record gives: CDR3 length, V gene, CDR3 protein.

13 | TRBV7-2 | CASSWDTEGPQHF
14 | TRBV7-9 | CASSLEASGSEQYF
15 | TRBV11-3 | CASSTRTGGTDTQYF
13 | TRBV2 | CASSDVTPSEQFF
16 | TRBV21-1 | CASSKEEKGHNYEQYF
15 | TRBV4-3 | CASSQQLAFAYEQYF
15 | TRBV5-1 | CASKVLAGSSYEQYF
16 | TRBV7-2 | CASSLAIREGGNEQFF
14 | TRBV5-1 | CASSLTGSNEKLFF
12 | TRBV5-4 | CASSLGKNEQFF
17 | TRBV5-4 | CASSRPGLAGVADTQYF
15 | TRBV4-1 | CASSRTSGGFGELFF
14 | TRBV2 | CASSLQGRDSPLHF
12 | TRBV7-9 | CASSRGSYEQYF
16 | TRBV4-2 | CASSEGQRGALHEQFF
14 | TRBV12-5 | CASGPGRLNEKLFF
21 | TRBV18 | CASSPRDRGFRRGSDTGELFF
13 | TRBV30 | CAWSLAGWSEQYF
13 | TRBV27 | CASTNRGAEEQYF
14 | TRBV7-6 | CATSQDSSTDTQYF
14 | TRBV11-2 | CASSLVTGGNVLTF
15 | TRBV19 | CASTDRPSGDTEAFF
15 | TRBV21-1 | CASSKNDRVNTEAFF
14 | TRBV7-2 | CASSLGRSGFEQFF
16 | TRBV27 | CASSWVPPLLGEKLFF